This T cell receptor (beta chain) was captured by sequencing in a study of cytomegalovirus exposure and HLA in healthy donors. Germline CDR1 and CDR2: SGHNT and YENEEA. The V and J ends lost 4 bases and 5 bases, in that order; junction bases with no gene match: 2. The CDR3 totals 13 residues. Study-wide findings and caveats: In a later analysis, first-cohort TCR clusters were found to tend to co-occur in the 100 to 150 validation repertoires. Associated with cytomegalovirus, according to the listing, were 150 to 200 TCR beta chains. A few of the chains that were CMV-associated were confirmed in vitro to be specific for CMV antigens.

Assay: immunoSEQ multiplex PCR; the TCRdb copy retains only in-frame clones and omits some. This repertoire shows around 86,000 clones, approximately 93% found once; its top ten account for about 1.1%. As regards this clone: Its antigen is as yet unknown.

The TCR was taken from a woman in her 30s in good health and CMV-seropositive. The sample consisted of PBMCs. The V gene is TRBV11-3, the J gene TRBJ2-7; 10 bases map to TRBD1. CDR3 in DNA: TGTGCCAGCAGCTCGGGACAGGGGAACGAGCAGTACTTC. It yields the protein CASSSGQGNEQYF.